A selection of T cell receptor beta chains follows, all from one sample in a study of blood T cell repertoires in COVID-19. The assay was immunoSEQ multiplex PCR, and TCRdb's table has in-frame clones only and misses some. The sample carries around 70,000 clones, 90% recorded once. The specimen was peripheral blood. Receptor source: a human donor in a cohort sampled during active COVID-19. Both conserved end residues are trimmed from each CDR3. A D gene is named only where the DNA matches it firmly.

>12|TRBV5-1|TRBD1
ASSLGTGDDIQY
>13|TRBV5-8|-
ASSFSTGSYNEQF
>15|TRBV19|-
ASSIGSVFYSNQPQH
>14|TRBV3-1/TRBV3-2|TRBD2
ASSQGLAGSTDTQY
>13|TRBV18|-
ASSRRTTSYNEQF
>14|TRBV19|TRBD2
ASLGLAGENYNEQF
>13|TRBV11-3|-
ASSLYVTPYNEQF
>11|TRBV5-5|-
ASSWGLHNEQF
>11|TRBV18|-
ASSPRQNEKLF
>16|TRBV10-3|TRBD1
AISVAGQGGFMNTEAF
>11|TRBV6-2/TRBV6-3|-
ASSYPTAYEQY
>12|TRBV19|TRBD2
DLREPGLGGEQY
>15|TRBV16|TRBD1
ASSQRTPGQGNTEAF
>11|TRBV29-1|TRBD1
SVELATGTEAF
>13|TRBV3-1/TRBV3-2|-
ASSQDRAPYNEQF
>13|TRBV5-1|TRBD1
ASSRDRGTGNTIY
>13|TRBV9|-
ASSVDGRLNTEAF
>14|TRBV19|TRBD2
ASRRGGQGSTGELF
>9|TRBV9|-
ASSPGSEQY
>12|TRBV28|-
ASRRTGDNEKLF
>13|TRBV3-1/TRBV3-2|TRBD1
ASSQVLDRAYGYT
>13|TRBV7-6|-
ASSLSPGLVGTQY
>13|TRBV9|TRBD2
ASSVVGGGTGELF
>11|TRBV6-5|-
ASSYWGRETQY
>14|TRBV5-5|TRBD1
ASSSLQGISYNEQF
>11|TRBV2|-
ASSLTGNTEAF
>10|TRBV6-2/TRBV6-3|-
ASSSLLYEQY
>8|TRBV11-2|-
ASQNTEAF
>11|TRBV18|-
ASSPTVQETQY
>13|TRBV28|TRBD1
ASSPMTGGSYGYT
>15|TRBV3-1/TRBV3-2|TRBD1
ASSQGWTGFDYNEQF
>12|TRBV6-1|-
ASSDRGAGDEQY
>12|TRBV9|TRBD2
ASSGRGAKDTQY
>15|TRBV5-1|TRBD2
ASSPQLAENSYNEQF
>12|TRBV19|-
ASSVDRTSYEQY
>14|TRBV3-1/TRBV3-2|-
ASSQGISGSTDTQY